A selection of T cell receptor beta chains follows, all from one sample in a study of blood T cell repertoires in COVID-19. Here immunoSEQ multiplex PCR was the method, and the copy in TCRdb shows in-frame clones only, minus some. Of 250,000 to 400,000 clones in the sample, about nine tenths were seen once. Sequenced input: PBMCs or T cells enriched from blood (not recorded which). Receptor source: a man in his sixties who had recovered from COVID-19. Both conserved end residues are trimmed from each CDR3.

V	CDR3
TRBV20-1	SARPRGSQY
TRBV18	ASSPGTQVYEQY
TRBV6-5	ASTGQVNSNQPQH
TRBV10-2	ASRRQGSDTEAF
TRBV5-1	ASSLAVSVAWY
TRBV2	ASSAANSNQPQH
TRBV15	ATSRDLGTGEVWTQY
TRBV10-3	AISERGSQETQY
TRBV5-1	ASRIGQGTGELF
TRBV5-1	ASSTVNSNYGYT
TRBV6-2/TRBV6-3	ASSPSSGRASVEELF
TRBV9	ASSVGMRNEKLF
TRBV19	ASRQGSSWVDTQY
TRBV5-1	ASSFEAQGELF
TRBV19	ASSSYRGRDTEAF
TRBV2	ASSDVASYNSPLH
TRBV2	ASSSSGASYNEQF
TRBV2	ASSFTGWASSGNTIY
TRBV5-1	ASSSSGGYSYEQY
TRBV5-5	ASSSGANQPQH
TRBV5-1	ASSILGQGVSYEQY
TRBV3-1/TRBV3-2	ASSQGGLTTDTQY
TRBV16	ASSQGGFYEQY
TRBV5-1	ASSLGQLETQY